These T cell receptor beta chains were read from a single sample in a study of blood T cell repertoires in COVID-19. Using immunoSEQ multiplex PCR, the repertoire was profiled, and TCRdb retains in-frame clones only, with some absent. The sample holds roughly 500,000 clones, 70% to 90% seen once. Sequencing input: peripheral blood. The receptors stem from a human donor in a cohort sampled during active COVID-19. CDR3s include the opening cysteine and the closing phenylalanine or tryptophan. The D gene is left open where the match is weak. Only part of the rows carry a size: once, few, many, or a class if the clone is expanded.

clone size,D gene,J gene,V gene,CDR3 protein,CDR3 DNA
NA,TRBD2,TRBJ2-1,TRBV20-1,CSASALAGGGFHNEQFF,TGCAGTGCTAGTGCTCTAGCGGGAGGGGGGTTTCACAATGAGCAGTTCTTC
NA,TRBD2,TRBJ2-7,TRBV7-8,CASSKRREGLASSYEQYF,TGTGCCAGCAGCAAGCGGCGCGAGGGACTAGCGTCCTCCTACGAGCAGTACTTC
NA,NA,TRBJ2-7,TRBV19,CASSMTDTSYEQYF,TGTGCCAGTAGTATGACAGATACTTCCTACGAGCAGTACTTC
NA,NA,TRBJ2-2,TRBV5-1,CASSSVYTGELFF,TGCGCCAGCAGCTCTGTTTACACCGGGGAGCTGTTTTTT
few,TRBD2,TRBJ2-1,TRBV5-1,CASSLNGGSVSYNEQFF,TGCGCCAGCAGCTTAAATGGCGGGAGCGTGTCCTACAATGAGCAGTTCTTC
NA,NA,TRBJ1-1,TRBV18,CASSPSPQGMIEAFF,TGTGCCAGCTCACCCTCTCCGCAGGGGATGATTGAAGCTTTCTTT
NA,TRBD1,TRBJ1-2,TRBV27,CASRFRDRGGYTF,TGTGCCAGCAGGTTTCGAGACAGGGGCGGCTACACCTTC
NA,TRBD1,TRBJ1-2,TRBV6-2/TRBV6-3,CASSPDRELRYTF,TGTGCCAGCAGCCCCGACAGGGAACTACGCTACACCTTC
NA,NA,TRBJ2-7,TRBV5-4,CASSLEPPYEQYF,TGTGCCAGCAGCTTGGAGCCTCCTTACGAGCAGTACTTC
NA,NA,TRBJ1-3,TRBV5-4,CASRNGQISGNTIYF,TGTGCCAGCAGGAATGGACAGATCTCTGGAAACACCATATATTTT
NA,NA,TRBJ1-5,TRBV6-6,CATRAGIDQPQHF,TGTGCCACTCGGGCGGGGATCGATCAGCCCCAGCATTTT
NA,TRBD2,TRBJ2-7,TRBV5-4,CASSPHPSGRVYEQYF,TGTGCCAGCAGCCCCCATCCTAGCGGGAGGGTATACGAGCAGTACTTC
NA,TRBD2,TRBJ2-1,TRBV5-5,CASSSPLAGVAYNEQFF,TGTGCCAGCAGCTCCCCCCTAGCGGGAGTTGCCTACAATGAGCAGTTCTTC
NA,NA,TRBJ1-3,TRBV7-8,CASTLSRPKGSSSGNTIYF,TGTGCCAGCACCCTTTCCCGACCGAAGGGGTCGAGCTCTGGAAACACCATATATTTT
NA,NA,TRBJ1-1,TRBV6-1,CASSEERRGTEAFF,TGTGCCAGCAGTGAAGAGAGAAGGGGCACTGAAGCTTTCTTT
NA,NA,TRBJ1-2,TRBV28,CASSEGGAIYGYTF,TGTGCCAGCAGCGAGGGGGGGGCTATCTATGGCTACACCTTC
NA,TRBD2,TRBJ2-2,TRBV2,CASSGNSGTGELFF,TGTGCCAGCAGTGGAAATAGCGGGACCGGGGAGCTGTTTTTT
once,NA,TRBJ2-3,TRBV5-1,CASSLGSTGDTQYF,TGCGCCAGCAGCTTGGGTTCAACGGGAGATACGCAGTATTTT
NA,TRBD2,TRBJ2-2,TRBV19,CASRLAGVNTGELFF,TGTGCCAGTCGTCTAGCGGGTGTAAACACCGGGGAGCTGTTTTTT
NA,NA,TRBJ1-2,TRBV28,CASSSGLNYGYTF,TGTGCCAGCAGTTCCGGGTTAAACTATGGCTACACCTTC
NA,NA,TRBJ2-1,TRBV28,CASSSRSGSGAGIYNEQFF,TGTGCCAGCAGTTCACGATCGGGTTCAGGAGCGGGTATCTACAATGAGCAGTTCTTC
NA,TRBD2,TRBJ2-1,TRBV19,CASSIQTSGVNEQFF,TGTGCCAGTAGTATTCAGACTAGCGGGGTCAATGAGCAGTTCTTC
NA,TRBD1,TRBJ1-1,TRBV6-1,CASSEQQGAVAFF,TGTGCCAGCAGTGAACAACAGGGGGCGGTAGCTTTCTTT
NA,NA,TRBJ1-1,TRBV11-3,CASSSEIGGEAFF,TGTGCCAGCAGCTCAGAAATAGGGGGTGAAGCTTTCTTT
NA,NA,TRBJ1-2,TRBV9,CASSPAANYGYTF,TGTGCCAGCAGCCCAGCGGCGAACTATGGCTACACCTTC
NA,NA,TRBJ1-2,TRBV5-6,CASSLYPNYGYTF,TGTGCCAGCAGCTTATATCCTAACTATGGCTACACCTTC
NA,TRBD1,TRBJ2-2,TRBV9,CASSSTTGGREGTGELFF,TGTGCCAGCAGCTCAACGACAGGGGGCAGGGAGGGCACCGGGGAGCTGTTTTTT
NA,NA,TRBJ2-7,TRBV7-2,CASSLKGVFSSYEQYF,TGTGCCAGCAGCCTAAAGGGAGTTTTCAGCTCCTACGAGCAGTACTTC
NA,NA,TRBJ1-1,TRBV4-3,CASSLEVTGGRTEAFF,TGCGCCAGCAGCCTAGAGGTTACGGGGGGACGTACTGAAGCTTTCTTT
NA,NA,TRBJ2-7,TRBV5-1,CASSLGGVQQYF,TGCGCCAGCAGCTTGGGCGGTGTGCAGCAGTACTTC
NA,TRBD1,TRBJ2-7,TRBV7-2,CASSLDRAYEQYF,TGTGCCAGCAGCCTTGACAGGGCCTACGAGCAGTACTTC